This TCR beta chain was recovered during a study of CD4 and CD8 cells across lung adenocarcinoma regions. The CDR3 spans 13 residues. CDR1 and CDR2 (germline): MNHNS, SASEGT. A remark on this clonotype: At one end, the junction sequence differs from germline, possibly due to a read error.

TCRdb reprocessed the PCR reads via MiXCR and lists one record per CDR3 protein. The sample has roughly 13,000 distinct CDR3 sequences, around 40% seen once; the top ten hold 17%. The chain links TRBV6-1 to TRBJ2-5, with a tentative D call TRBD2 (6 bases). Sequences were obtained from CD4+ T cells from the center of a lung tumor. This TCR was recovered from a male donor with lung adenocarcinoma. The CD4 and CD8 labels of this study may be unreliable. CDR3 protein: CASSEAAGLAENF. CDR3 DNA sequence: TGTGCCAGCAGTGAAGCGGCGGGACTGGCCGAGAACTTC.